The rows below give T cell receptor beta chains drawn from one sample of a study of shared clonotypes between healthy human individuals. TCRdb's copy holds only in-frame clones and misses some; the assay was immunoSEQ multiplex PCR. The sample consists of 2 million to 3 million clones, over 85% of them appearing once. Sequenced material: naive CD4+ T cells from PBMCs. All receptors come from a man aged 18-30 years in good health. Some clones in this sample may be carry-over from other donors' samples. Each CDR3 is given without its conserved first and last residue. The D gene is left open where the match is weak.

d_call,cdr3_length,v_call,j_call,cdr3_aa
TRBD1,12,TRBV28,TRBJ1-5,ASSSGGGNQPQH
.,15,TRBV4-1,TRBJ2-1,ASSQTLANRVRNEQF
TRBD1,14,TRBV28,TRBJ1-2,ASSLTGSRSSYGYT
TRBD1,12,TRBV30,TRBJ1-5,AWSVGQVNQPQH
.,14,TRBV7-8,TRBJ1-5,ASSLVPGALGQPQH
.,14,TRBV19,TRBJ1-5,ASSMFSRTLNQPQH
.,12,TRBV6-1,TRBJ2-7,ASSDIGGSYEQY
.,11,TRBV7-3,TRBJ2-2,ASSPLGTGELF
.,13,TRBV2,TRBJ1-3,ASSARDFSGNTIY
.,15,TRBV19,TRBJ2-6,ASSAGPLGSGANVLT
TRBD2,13,TRBV5-1,TRBJ2-7,ASSFLAGGNYEQY
.,13,TRBV28,TRBJ1-1,ASSPAPPGDTEAF
.,10,TRBV29-1,TRBJ1-4,SVGDMGEKLF
.,9,TRBV6-1,TRBJ1-1,ASSRDTEAF
TRBD1,13,TRBV9,TRBJ2-5,ASSSRTGLKETQY
.,12,TRBV7-9,TRBJ1-2,ASSLGREAHGYT
.,10,TRBV7-2,TRBJ2-7,ASSLGAYEQY
.,14,TRBV18,TRBJ2-7,ASSPPGSRRAYEQY
.,14,TRBV28,TRBJ2-7,ASTPRWGRENYEQY
.,12,TRBV30,TRBJ2-1,GGGVGIRYNEQF
.,13,TRBV7-2,TRBJ2-5,ASSLEAFPMETQY
TRBD1,12,TRBV28,TRBJ1-1,ASSLSSGGTEAF
.,12,TRBV6-6,TRBJ2-2,ASSYFTGTGELF
TRBD2,14,TRBV7-8,TRBJ2-5,ASSLNALAGQETQY
TRBD2,13,TRBV11-3,TRBJ2-3,ASSLTGGGTDTQY
.,10,TRBV28,TRBJ1-5,ASWASTQPQH